Detailed here is one T cell receptor (beta chain). A much larger clone is a single base away; this may be a read error. RNA was extracted from bulk tissue without any cell sorting. This CDR3 comprises 12 residues. The V gene's germline CDR1 is DFQATT and CDR2 SNEGSKA (reference sequence). The entry originates in a study of tumor and adjacent non-tumor tissue in lung cancer. Three rounds of nested PCR, following a modified ARM-PCR protocol, produced the TCRbeta library. TCRdb redid the calling of the multiplex PCR reads with MiXCR, one entry per CDR3 protein. The table records about 76,000 distinct CDR3 sequences, approximately 68% of them present only once.

This receptor was taken from a woman between 65 and 79 years old with non-small cell lung cancer. Specimen: lung tumor tissue. The chain uses TRBV20-1 and TRBJ2-5; D uncertain. The chain's CDR3 is CTAIDPRETQYF. The CDR3 bases are TGCACTGCTATAGATCCGAGAGAGACCCAGTACTTC.